This T cell receptor beta chain was observed in a study of blood T cell repertoires in COVID-19. The overall study: Donors in the United States, Italy and Spain gave samples during acute or convalescent COVID-19.

Trimming left V 4 bases short and J 4 bases short, with 12 bases between. CDR1 is SGHDT and CDR2 is YYEEEE in the germline V gene. The CDR3 sequence is 13 residues long. Method: immunoSEQ multiplex PCR; TCRdb's copy keeps in-frame clones and lacks some. The sample comprises about 67,000 clones, over 80% of which are singletons, and approximately 5.4% rests with the top ten. The chain is built from TRBV5-6 and TRBJ2-7, with D uncertain. The origin of this receptor is a man aged 45-60 years with active COVID-19. What was sequenced was peripheral blood. This CDR3 reads CASSQFYLYEQYF. The CDR3 DNA follows: TGTGCCAGCAGCCAATTTTACCTATACGAGCAGTACTTC.